The next 15 T cell receptor beta chains were all read from a single sample in a study of shared clonotypes between healthy human individuals. Produced via immunoSEQ multiplex PCR; TCRdb's table is partial and in-frame only. The sample shows some 740,000 clones, almost 95% of them seen only once. Naive CD8 cells were CD45RO-negative, positively selected for CCR7, excluding terminally differentiated effector memory CD45RA+ cells. Sequenced sample: naive CD8+ T cells sorted from blood. The origin of the receptors is a man aged 30 to 45 in good health.

The chain recombines TRBV7-3 with TRBJ2-1; TRBD2 agrees at 11 bases. V lost 0 bases to trimming and J lost 8 bases; unmatched junction nucleotides: 9. Germline V gene sequence: CDR1 SGHTA, CDR2 FQGTGA. CDR3 length: 17 amino acids. CDR3 loop: CASSLTFVLAGGDEQFF. In DNA form, the CDR3 reads TGTGCCAGCAGCTTAACGTTTGTCCTAGCGGGGGGCGATGAGCAGTTCTTC.

V usage is TRBV28 and J usage is TRBJ2-1; TRBD1 agrees at 10 bases. Losses at the gene ends were 5 bases for V and 6 bases for J; bases not matched to a gene: 4. Germline values: CDR1 MDHEN, CDR2 SYDVKM. The length of the CDR3 is 14 residues. CDR3 amino acids: CASSGTGDSNEQFF. The CDR3 DNA reads as TGTGCCAGCAGTGGGACAGGGGATTCCAATGAGCAGTTCTTC.

The V call is TRBV7-6, the J call TRBJ2-5; D call uncertain. Trimming removed 1 base from V and 4 bases from J, with 10 bases in between. This CDR3 has 14 amino acids. Germline V gene sequence: CDR1 SGHVS, CDR2 FNYEAQ. The CDR3 nucleotides are TGTGCCAGCAGCTTAGTAACGTTGGGAGAGACCCAGTACTTC. Its translation is CASSLVTLGETQYF.

V gene TRBV7-2 combines with J gene TRBJ2-5; D call uncertain. V was cut by 5 bases and J by 3 bases, with 13 bases left in between. The CDR3 length is 14 residues. The germline CDR1 and CDR2 sequences are SGHTA and FQGNSA. CDR3 sequence reads: CASSTDAGEETQYF. Written as DNA, the CDR3 is TGTGCCAGCAGCACAGACGCAGGTGAAGAGACCCAGTACTTC. Based on the CDR3 plus reference TRBV7-2 and TRBJ2-5, the full variable domain is GAGVSQSPSNKVTEKGKDVELRCDPISGHTALYWYRQSLGQGLEFLIYFQGNSAPDKSGLPSDRFSAERTGGSVSTLTIQRTQQEDSAVYLCASSTDAGEETQYFGPGTRLLVL.

Here the CDR3 reads CASSPNEYEQYF. CDR3 nucleotides: TGTGCCAGCAGCCCCAACGAATACGAGCAGTACTTC. The J gene is TRBJ2-7, the V gene TRBV9; no reliable D call. V lost 4 bases and J lost 4, with 9 bases in between. Germline V lookup: CDR1 SGDLS, CDR2 YYNGEE. This CDR3 spans 12 amino acids.

The rearrangement joins TRBV7-9 to TRBJ2-1, with D possibly matching TRBD2 (5 bases). Germline values: CDR1 SEHNR, CDR2 FQNEAQ (reference sequence). CDR3 length equals 13 residues. Trimming pared 1 base from V and 12 bases from J, leaving 13 bases between. The CDR3, as DNA: TGTGCCAGCAGCTTAGGCGGGCCAACGGGGCAGTTCTTC. Protein: CASSLGGPTGQFF.

This chain joins TRBV7-8 and TRBJ2-7; D may match TRBD1 or TRBD2 (5 bases each). This CDR3 contains 20 residues. V lost 5 bases and J 1 base, leaving 30 bases between the germline ends. The V gene's germline CDR1 is SGHVS and CDR2 FQNEAQ. The CDR3 DNA sequence: TGTGCCAGCAGCAGAACACCGGGACCCGGCTTCTCGATCGGGTCCTACGAGCAGTACTTC. This sequence encodes CASSRTPGPGFSIGSYEQYF.

This chain uses TRBV9 with TRBJ2-5; D tentatively reads TRBD1 or TRBD2 (5 bases each). Germline V gene lookup returns CDR1 SGDLS and CDR2 YYNGEE. Trimming removed 4 bases at V and 10 bases at J, with 26 bases between. The CDR3 extends over 16 amino acids. CDR3 DNA: TGTGCCAGCAGCCCTCGATGGGGGATTGACCGTCGGGACCAGTACTTC. This encodes CASSPRWGIDRRDQYF.

The chain combines TRBV5-1 with TRBJ2-3, with 11 bases fitting TRBD1. This CDR3 spans 15 amino acids. CDR1 is SGHRS, CDR2 YFSETQ, per germline. Trimming cost V 4 bases and J 4 bases; bases outside gene matches: 5. The CDR3 sequence: CASSRGQGGADTQYF. In DNA form, the CDR3 reads TGCGCCAGCAGCAGGGGACAGGGGGGAGCAGATACGCAGTATTTT. Combining the CDR3 with reference TRBV5-1 and TRBJ2-3 gives the whole variable domain KAGVTQTPRYLIKTRGQQVTLSCSPISGHRSVSWYQQTPGQGLQFLFEYFSETQRNKGNFPGRFSGRQFSNSRSEMNVSTLELGDSALYLCASSRGQGGADTQYFGPGTRLTVL.

V usage is TRBV7-6 and J usage is TRBJ2-7; 10 nucleotides line up with TRBD2. The CDR3 runs to 15 residues. V shed 5 bases and J 5 bases; nucleotides not matched to a gene: 9. The germline V gene has CDR1 SGHVS and CDR2 FNYEAQ. This CDR3 reads CASSAKSGRADEQYF. CDR3 nucleotides: TGTGCCAGCAGCGCGAAAAGCGGGAGGGCCGACGAGCAGTACTTC.

V is TRBV10-3 and J is TRBJ2-1; 9 bases align to TRBD1. The CDR3 runs 17 residues. From germline, CDR1 is ENHRY and CDR2 SYGVKD. Germline trimming cut 4 bases from V and 1 base from J; bases unmatched to any gene: 8. CDR3 sequence reads: CAISGWTGEFSYNEQFF. CDR3 nucleotide sequence: TGTGCCATCAGTGGCTGGACAGGGGAGTTTTCCTACAATGAGCAGTTCTTC.

This chain uses TRBV7-6 with TRBJ2-2, with D uncertain. The CDR3 extends over 12 amino acids. The V gene lost 3 bases and the J gene lost 6 bases, with 5 bases spanning the gap. Germline V gives CDR1 SGHVS, CDR2 FNYEAQ. In DNA form, the CDR3 reads TGTGCCAGCAGCTTCGGTGCCGGGGAGCTGTTTTTT. Translation: CASSFGAGELFF.

This chain connects TRBV7-9 to TRBJ1-1; TRBD1 aligns across 7 bases. The CDR3 length is 12 residues. The junction had 5 bases not matched to a gene; V was cut back by 8 bases and J by 5 bases. Germline V gene sequence: CDR1 SEHNR, CDR2 FQNEAQ (reference sequence). Written as DNA, the CDR3 is TGTGCCAGCCGCAAGGGGGCTACTGAAGCTTTCTTT. Protein sequence: CASRKGATEAFF.

V and J are TRBV5-1 and TRBJ2-7; D not certain. Germline V CDR1 and CDR2: SGHRS, YFSETQ. This CDR3 is built from 14 residues. Trimming took off 3 bases at V and 6 bases at J, with 16 bases between the two ends. In DNA form, the CDR3 reads TGCGCCAGCAGCTACTCGGCCCCGGCTGGCGAGCAGTACTTC. It codes for CASSYSAPAGEQYF.

The chain links TRBV5-1 to TRBJ1-5; D gene unclear. Per germline, CDR1 SGHRS and CDR2 YFSETQ. Trimming took off 1 base at V and 5 bases at J, with 7 bases between the two ends. This CDR3 region has 13 residues. The CDR3 region is CASSLRSDQPQHF. The CDR3 DNA reads TGCGCCAGCAGCTTGAGATCGGATCAGCCCCAGCATTTT.